The 31 T cell receptor beta chains below come from one sample, sequenced in a study of blood T cell repertoires in COVID-19. Assay: immunoSEQ multiplex PCR; the TCRdb copy retains only in-frame clones and omits some. The sample contains 250,000 to 300,000 clones, more than 70% of which appear only once. Source material: peripheral blood. These TCRs come from a woman aged 40-49 years who had recovered from COVID-19.

The rearrangement links TRBV11-2 to TRBJ2-4, with D perhaps TRBD2 (6 bases). Germline V gene lookup returns CDR1 SGHAT and CDR2 FQNNGV. V gave up 5 bases and J gave up 9 bases, with 8 bases separating them. The CDR3 has 11 residues. The CDR3 nucleotides read TGTGCCAGCAGCGGAGGGGTCATTCAGTACTTC. Its protein product is CASSGGVIQYF.

The chain combines TRBV4-2 with TRBJ2-6; TRBD2 matches at 15 bases. This CDR3 contains 21 residues. Germline V lookup: CDR1 LGHNA, CDR2 YNFKEQ. Trimming took 0 bases from V and 3 from J; bases not matched to a gene: 9. The CDR3 coding sequence is TGTGCCAGCAGCCAAGATCCCCCCGGACTAGCGGGAGGGTTTGGGGCCAACGTCCTGACTTTC. Protein: CASSQDPPGLAGGFGANVLTF.

In its sample, this clone was seen once. The chain combines TRBV28 with TRBJ2-7; a weak D match, TRBD2 (5 bases). The CDR3 length is 15 residues. Germline CDR1 is MDHEN and CDR2 is SYDVKM. With 6 bases removed from V and 0 bases from J, the gap between germline ends came to 15 bases. CDR3 sequence: CASRTSGGVSYEQYF. The CDR3 region has the DNA TGTGCCAGCAGAACCAGCGGTGGAGTCTCCTACGAGCAGTACTTC. Full variable domain (outside the CDR3, taken from reference TRBV28 and TRBJ2-7): DVKVTQSSRYLVKRTGEKVFLECVQDMDHENMFWYRQDPGLGLRLIYFSYDVKMKEKGDIPEGYSVSREKKERFSLILESASTNQTSMYLCASRTSGGVSYEQYFGPGTRLTVT.

This clone was seen once. The J gene is TRBJ1-6, the V gene TRBV27; D remains ambiguous. Per germline, CDR1 MNHEY and CDR2 SMNVEV (reference sequence). This CDR3 contains 14 residues. The V and J ends lost 3 bases and 7 bases respectively, with 10 bases between them. This chain's CDR3 is CASSFGGRNSPLHF. The CDR3 bases are TGTGCCAGCAGTTTTGGCGGAAGGAATTCACCCCTCCACTTT.

The chain recombines TRBV7-3 with TRBJ2-1; TRBD2 agrees at 8 bases. The J segment lost 6 bases and the V segment lost 5 bases, leaving 6 bases of the junction unmatched. Germline-derived CDR1 and CDR2 are SGHTA and FQGTGA. The CDR3 has 14 residues. DNA for the CDR3: TGTGCCAGCAGCCCCCCCGGGACTAGCAATGAGCAGTTCTTC. Translated, it gives CASSPPGTSNEQFF.

The chain joins TRBV7-2 to TRBJ1-1; D unresolved. From germline, CDR1 is SGHTA and CDR2 FQGNSA. The CDR3 spans 13 residues. Trimming left V 5 bases short and J 1 base short, with 8 bases between. The CDR3: CASSPGPNTEAFF. The CDR3 DNA sequence: TGTGCCAGCAGCCCGGGTCCGAACACTGAAGCTTTCTTT.

This clone has a handful of counts. The chain employs TRBV9 and TRBJ1-5, with 10 bases identical to TRBD1. The germline V gene has CDR1 SGDLS and CDR2 YYNGEE. Trimming took 0 bases from V and 4 from J; bases not matched to a gene: 1. The CDR3 spans 15 residues. CDR3 nucleotide sequence: TGTGCCAGCAGCGTAGGGGGACAGGGGAATCAGCCCCAGCATTTT. Protein: CASSVGGQGNQPQHF.

The genes are TRBV19 and TRBJ2-3, with 7 bases aligning to TRBD2. The CDR3 runs to 14 residues. V trimming: 6 bases; J trimming: 8 bases; junction bases outside the gene matches: 11. The V gene's germline CDR1 is LNHDA and CDR2 SQIVND (reference sequence). The CDR3 protein is CASRGRGLLGTQYF. Here the CDR3 DNA reads TGTGCCAGTAGGGGGAGGGGCCTTCTTGGTACGCAGTATTTT.

This chain uses TRBV15 with TRBJ2-7; TRBD2 agrees at 8 bases. Germline loops: CDR1 LNHNV, CDR2 YYDKDF (reference sequence). V dropped 11 bases and J dropped 0; count of bases not matched to a gene: 12. CDR3 size: 15 residues. CDR3 nucleotides: TGTGCCTTCGACGGGAGGGGGGCTAGCTCCTACGAGCAGTACGTC. Its translation is CAFDGRGASSYEQYV.

The V and J genes are TRBV4-3 and TRBJ2-2, with TRBD2 matching over 10 bases. The CDR3 length is 16 residues. Germline-derived CDR1 and CDR2 are LGHNA and YSLEER. V lost 5 bases to trimming and J lost 0 bases; unmatched junction nucleotides: 3. The chain's CDR3 is CASSVAGGPNTGELFF. CDR3 in DNA: TGCGCCAGCAGCGTAGCGGGAGGCCCGAACACCGGGGAGCTGTTTTTT.

V usage is TRBV11-3 and J usage is TRBJ2-1; 10 nucleotides align to TRBD2. The CDR3 is 15 amino acids. V was clipped by 8 bases and J by 7 bases; unmatched bases: 11. The V gene's germline CDR1 is SGHNT and CDR2 YENEEA. CDR3 amino acids: CASSPSGRVRNEQFF. Here the CDR3 DNA reads TGTGCCAGCTCACCAAGCGGGAGGGTCCGAAATGAGCAGTTCTTC.

The chain joins TRBV24-1 to TRBJ2-1, with 13 bases aligning to TRBD2. J gave up 0 bases and V 4 bases, and 5 bases lay outside the gene matches. Germline V gives CDR1 KGHDR, CDR2 SFDVKD. The CDR3 contains 18 residues. CDR3 residues: CATSDVRTSGSSYNEQFF. The DNA of the CDR3 is TGTGCCACCAGTGACGTTCGGACTAGCGGGAGCTCCTACAATGAGCAGTTCTTC.

In this sample, this clone turned up once. V and J are TRBV6-2 or TRBV6-3 and TRBJ2-4; D is undetermined. Trimming shortened V by 2 bases and J by 7 bases, and 9 bases separated the two germline ends. Germline-derived CDR1 and CDR2 are MNHEY and SVGEGT. The CDR3 has 13 amino acids. The CDR3 region has the DNA TGTGCCAGCAGTTACGGGCACGGTAACATTCAGTACTTC. Protein: CASSYGHGNIQYF.

This clone was picked up a small number of times. CDR3 bases: TGTGCCAGCAGCCACTGGTCCTACAGGGAAGGGAATTCACCCCTCCACTTT. Protein product: CASSHWSYREGNSPLHF. The V and J genes are TRBV7-3 and TRBJ1-6, with a weak D call TRBD1 (6 bases). Trimming stripped 5 bases from V and 7 bases from J, with 21 bases between. The CDR3 length is 17 residues. Germline V gene lookup returns CDR1 SGHTA and CDR2 FQGTGA.

This chain links TRBV6-5 with TRBJ1-2; no definite D call. The CDR3 runs 14 residues. Trimming took 0 bases from V and 8 from J, leaving 13 bases between them. The germline gives CDR1 MNHEY, CDR2 SVGAGI. The CDR3 bases are TGTGCCAGCAGTTACTCCGAGGAGGGTTGGGGCTACACCTTC. Its protein is CASSYSEEGWGYTF.

This chain links TRBV7-2 with TRBJ2-6; no firm D call. CDR3 length equals 17 residues. Germline V CDR1 and CDR2: SGHTA, FQGNSA. Trimming pared 0 bases from V and 1 base from J, leaving 10 bases between. For the CDR3, the DNA is TGTGCCAGCAGCTTAGCGTGGGCCCCTTCTGGGGCCAACGTCCTGACTTTC. This sequence encodes CASSLAWAPSGANVLTF.

The chain has TRBV19 and TRBJ2-1; 9 bases fit TRBD2. The germline CDR1 and CDR2 sequences are LNHDA and SQIVND (reference sequence). This CDR3 contains 14 residues. Losses at the gene ends were 6 bases for V and 6 bases for J; bases not matched to a gene: 6. The CDR3 DNA reads TGTGCCAGTAGCCCCGGGACTAGCCCCAATGAGCAGTTCTTC. Its translation is CASSPGTSPNEQFF.

The rearrangement uses TRBV5-1 and TRBJ2-7, with 8 bases fitting TRBD2. V gave up 4 bases and J gave up 2 bases; unmatched junction bases: 8. Germline V gives CDR1 SGHRS, CDR2 YFSETQ. The CDR3 sequence is 15 residues long. The CDR3 sequence: CASSPGGTGPYEQYF. CDR3 nucleotides: TGCGCCAGCAGCCCGGGGGGGACTGGACCCTACGAGCAGTACTTC.

This sequence joins TRBV2 and TRBJ2-7; 9 nucleotides align to TRBD2. CDR3 length: 14 residues. Germline V gene lookup returns CDR1 SNHLY and CDR2 FYNNEI. With 8 bases clipped from V and 3 bases from J, the junction kept 8 bases outside the gene matches. CDR3 residues: CASRTGSGSYEQYF. The CDR3 DNA sequence: TGTGCCAGCCGAACAGGTAGCGGGAGCTACGAGCAGTACTTC.

This chain uses TRBV6-2 or TRBV6-3 with TRBJ1-2, with D maybe TRBD1 (5 bases). This CDR3 is built from 16 residues. Trimming took off 2 bases at V and 3 bases at J, with 16 bases between the two ends. Germline V CDR1 and CDR2: MNHEY, SVGEGT. The CDR3 nucleotides read TGTGCCAGCAGTTACCAACCACCGGGGGAGGACTATGGCTACACCTTC. The encoded protein is CASSYQPPGEDYGYTF.

This clone was seen only once. V is TRBV11-2 and J is TRBJ1-1; D remains ambiguous. The germline gives CDR1 SGHAT, CDR2 FQNNGV. The CDR3 loop spans 14 amino acids. Trimming removed 0 bases at V and 0 bases at J, with 5 bases between. The CDR3 loop is CASSLDALNTEAFF. The CDR3 coding sequence is TGTGCCAGCAGCTTAGACGCGCTGAACACTGAAGCTTTCTTT.

Of note for this clone: Other DNA sequences from this sample encode an identical CDR3 as well. This sequence joins TRBV30 and TRBJ1-5; the D gene is possibly TRBD1 (5 bases). The CDR3 covers 14 residues. Trimming left V 3 bases short and J 1 base short, with 10 bases between. Germline lookup yields CDR1 GTSNPN and CDR2 SVGIG (reference sequence). CDR3 in DNA: TGTGCCTGGAGGACGGCAGGGAGCAATCAGCCCCAGCATTTT. Translated: CAWRTAGSNQPQHF.

The chain recombines TRBV4-1 with TRBJ2-1, with 10 bases lining up with TRBD2. The CDR3 extends over 20 amino acids. CDR1 and CDR2 (germline): MGHRA, YSYEKL. V dropped 0 bases and J dropped 4; count of bases not matched to a gene: 15. DNA of the CDR3: TGCGCCAGCAGCCAAGATCGTCCTAGCGGGAGCTTCGGTGGGTACAATGAGCAGTTCTTC. Its translation: CASSQDRPSGSFGGYNEQFF.

This clone has a handful of counts. The DNA for the CDR3 is TGTGCCATCAGTGAGTCGGGCGGGACCCAGCATTTT. This codes for CAISESGGTQHF. The rearrangement joins TRBV10-3 to TRBJ1-5; D remains unclear. Germline V lookup: CDR1 ENHRY, CDR2 SYGVKD. CDR3 length equals 12 residues. Trimming took 0 bases from V and 11 from J, leaving 8 bases between them.

The gene calls are TRBV30 and TRBJ1-5, with a possible D match to TRBD1 (6 bases). This CDR3 is 12 amino acids long. Per the germline V gene, CDR1 is GTSNPN and CDR2 is SVGIG (reference sequence). Trimming took 3 bases from V and 9 from J, leaving 12 bases between them. The CDR3 spells CAWRILGGPQHF. The DNA for the CDR3 is TGTGCCTGGAGGATCCTAGGGGGGCCCCAGCATTTT.

The chain employs TRBV18 and TRBJ1-2; no reliable D call. This CDR3 spans 14 amino acids. Germline CDR1 is KGHSH and CDR2 is LQKENI. V was pared by 0 bases and J by 0 bases, with 5 bases between. Written as DNA, the CDR3 is TGTGCCAGCTCACCACCGGCAGCTAACTATGGCTACACCTTC. Protein product: CASSPPAANYGYTF.

In its sample, this clone was seen once. The rearrangement links TRBV20-1 to TRBJ2-1; 11 bases match TRBD2. J gave up 3 bases and V 3 bases, and 4 bases lay outside the gene matches. The CDR3 sequence is 15 residues long. CDR1 is DFQATT, CDR2 SNEGSKA, per germline (reference sequence). The CDR3 nucleotides are TGCAGTGCTAGTAAACTAGCGGGGGACTACAATGAGCAGTTCTTC. Translated, it gives CSASKLAGDYNEQFF.

V usage is TRBV6-2 or TRBV6-3 and J usage is TRBJ2-7, with D tentatively TRBD2 (5 bases). The CDR3 has 17 residues. Trimming left V 0 bases short and J 0 bases short, with 15 bases between. Per the germline V gene, CDR1 is MNHEY and CDR2 is SVGEGT. In DNA form, the CDR3 reads TGTGCCAGCAGTTACTCGAGGGTTTGGCGGAGCTCCTACGAGCAGTACTTC. Its protein product is CASSYSRVWRSSYEQYF.

This rearrangement joins TRBV27 to TRBJ2-7; 8 bases match TRBD2. J was trimmed by 6 bases and V by 0 bases; bases with no gene match: 4. The CDR3 is 14 amino acids. Germline V gene lookup returns CDR1 MNHEY and CDR2 SMNVEV (reference sequence). The CDR3 loop is CASSLSGLVSEQYF. CDR3 coding DNA: TGTGCCAGCAGTTTATCGGGACTAGTCTCCGAGCAGTACTTC.

The chain employs TRBV11-3 and TRBJ1-2, with D perhaps TRBD1 (6 bases). V shed 4 bases and J shed 0 bases, with 9 bases lying between them. Germline V CDR1 and CDR2: SGHNT, YENEEA. This CDR3 contains 14 residues. The CDR3 loop reads CASSSGVANYGYTF. The CDR3 nucleotides read TGTGCCAGCAGCTCAGGGGTAGCTAACTATGGCTACACCTTC.

The CDR3 protein is CASSPSLHEQYF. The CDR3 DNA reads as TGTGCCAGCTCACCCTCCCTACACGAGCAGTACTTC. J is TRBJ2-7 and V is TRBV18; no clear D. Germline V lookup: CDR1 KGHSH, CDR2 LQKENI. This CDR3 spans 12 amino acids. Between the trimmed V and J ends, which lost 3 bases and 5 bases, there was a span of 8 bases.